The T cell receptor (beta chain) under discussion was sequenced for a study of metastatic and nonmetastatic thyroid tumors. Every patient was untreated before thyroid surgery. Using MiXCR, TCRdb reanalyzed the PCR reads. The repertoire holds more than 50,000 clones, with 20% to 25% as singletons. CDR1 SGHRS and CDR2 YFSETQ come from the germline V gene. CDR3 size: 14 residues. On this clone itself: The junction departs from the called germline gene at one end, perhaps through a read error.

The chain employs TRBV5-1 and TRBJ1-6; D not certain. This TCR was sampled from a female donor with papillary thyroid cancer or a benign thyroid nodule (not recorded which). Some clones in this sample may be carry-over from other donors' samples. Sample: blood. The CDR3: CASRLAWAGSPLDF. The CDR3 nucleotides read TGCGCCAGCAGATTGGCTTGGGCGGGTTCACCCCTCGACTTT.